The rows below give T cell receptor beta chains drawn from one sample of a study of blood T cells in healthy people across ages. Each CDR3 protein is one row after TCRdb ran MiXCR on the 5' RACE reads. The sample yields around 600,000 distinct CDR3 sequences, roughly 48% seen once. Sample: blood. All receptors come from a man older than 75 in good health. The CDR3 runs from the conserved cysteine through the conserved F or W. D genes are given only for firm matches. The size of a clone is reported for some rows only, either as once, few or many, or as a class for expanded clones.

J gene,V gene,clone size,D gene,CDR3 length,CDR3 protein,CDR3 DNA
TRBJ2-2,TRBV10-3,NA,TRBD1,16,CAISESRDRATGELFF,TGTGCCATCAGTGAGTCCCGGGACAGGGCCACCGGGGAGCTGTTTTTT
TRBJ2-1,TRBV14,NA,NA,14,CASSPSVGYNEQFF,TGTGCCAGCAGCCCTTCGGTAGGTTACAATGAGCAGTTCTTC
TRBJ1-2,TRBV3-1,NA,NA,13,CASSQNAGAGYTF,TGTGCCAGCAGCCAGAACGCCGGGGCTGGCTACACCTTC
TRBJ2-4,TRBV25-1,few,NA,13,CAAGSLAKNIQYF,TGTGCCGCGGGCAGCTTAGCCAAAAACATTCAGTACTTC
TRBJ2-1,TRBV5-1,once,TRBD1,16,CASSLSPRQGYNEQFF,TGCGCCAGCAGCCTTAGTCCGAGACAGGGCTACAATGAGCAGTTCTTC
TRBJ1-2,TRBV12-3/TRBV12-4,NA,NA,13,CASSLDRVYGYTF,TGTGCCAGCAGTTTAGACAGGGTTTATGGCTACACCTTC
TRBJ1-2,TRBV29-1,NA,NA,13,CSADPRGGSLNTF,TGCAGCGCAGACCCTAGGGGAGGCAGCTTGAACACCTTC
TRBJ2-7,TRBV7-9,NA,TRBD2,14,CASSFLTGGGEQYF,TGTGCCAGCAGCTTTCTTACGGGAGGCGGCGAGCAGTACTTC
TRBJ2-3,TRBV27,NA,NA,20,CASKIENGRVSRDFTDTQYF,TGTGCCAGCAAGATTGAGAACGGGAGAGTGAGTAGGGATTTCACAGATACGCAGTATTTT
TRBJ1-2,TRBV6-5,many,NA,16,CASSYSKHGTNYGYTF,TGTGCCAGCAGTTACTCGAAGCACGGCACTAACTATGGCTACACCTTC
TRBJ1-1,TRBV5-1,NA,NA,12,CTSREQNTEAFF,TGCACCAGCAGGGAACAGAACACTGAAGCTTTCTTT
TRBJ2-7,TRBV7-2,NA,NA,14,CASSSGGGSYEQYF,TGTGCCAGCAGCTCCGGGGGCGGCTCCTACGAGCAGTACTTC
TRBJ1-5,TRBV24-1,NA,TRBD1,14,CATSPGQGNQPQHF,TGTGCCACCAGCCCGGGACAGGGTAACCAGCCCCAGCATTTT
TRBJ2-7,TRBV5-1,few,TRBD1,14,CASSRDSAPYEQYF,TGCGCCAGCTCCCGGGACAGTGCCCCTTACGAGCAGTACTTC
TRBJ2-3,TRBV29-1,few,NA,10,CSVGADTQYF,TGCAGCGTCGGTGCAGATACGCAGTATTTT
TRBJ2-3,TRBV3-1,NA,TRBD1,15,CASSQGPGGTDTQYF,TGTGCCAGCAGCCAAGGACCAGGGGGTACAGATACGCAGTATTTT
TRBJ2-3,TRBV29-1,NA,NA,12,CSVELGEDTQYF,TGCAGCGTTGAGTTGGGGGAAGATACGCAGTATTTT
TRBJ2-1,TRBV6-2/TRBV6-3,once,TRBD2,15,CASSPGRGGVNEQFF,TGTGCCAGCAGCCCCGGGCGGGGGGGCGTCAATGAGCAGTTCTTC
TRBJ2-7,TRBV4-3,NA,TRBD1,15,CASSHSGTGEYEQYF,TGCGCCAGCAGCCACTCCGGGACAGGCGAATACGAGCAGTACTTC
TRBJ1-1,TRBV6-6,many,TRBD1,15,CASSHGQGASTEAFF,TGTGCCAGCAGCCACGGACAGGGGGCTAGCACTGAAGCTTTCTTT
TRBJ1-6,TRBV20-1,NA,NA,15,CSARDQGRGNSPLHF,TGCAGTGCTAGAGACCAAGGACGGGGGAATTCACCCCTCCACTTT
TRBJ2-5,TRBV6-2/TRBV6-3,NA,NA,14,CASGRQGGGETQYF,TGTGCCAGCGGAAGACAGGGAGGAGGAGAGACCCAGTACTTC
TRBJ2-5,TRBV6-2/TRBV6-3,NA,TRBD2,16,CASSYYSGMYQETQYF,TGTGCCAGCAGTTACTATAGCGGGATGTACCAAGAGACCCAGTACTTC
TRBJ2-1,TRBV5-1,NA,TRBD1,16,CASSVFGTGTYNEQFF,TGCGCCAGCAGCGTCTTCGGGACAGGGACCTACAATGAGCAGTTCTTC
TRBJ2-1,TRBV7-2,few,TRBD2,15,CASSSGTSAHNEQFF,TGTGCCAGCAGCTCAGGGACTAGCGCCCACAATGAGCAGTTCTTC
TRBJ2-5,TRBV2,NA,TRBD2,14,CASKRGPALGEQYF,TGTGCCAGCAAGCGGGGCCCTGCTTTGGGAGAGCAGTACTTC
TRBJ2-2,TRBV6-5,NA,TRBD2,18,CASSRRSSGPANTGELFF,TGTGCCAGCAGTCGCCGGAGTAGCGGGCCTGCGAACACCGGGGAGCTGTTTTTT
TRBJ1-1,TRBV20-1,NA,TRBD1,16,CSARVYGQGADTEAFF,TGCAGTGCTAGAGTTTACGGACAGGGGGCTGACACTGAAGCTTTCTTT
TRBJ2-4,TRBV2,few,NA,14,CASSEFSQRNIQYF,TGTGCCAGCAGTGAATTCTCACAACGAAACATTCAGTACTTC
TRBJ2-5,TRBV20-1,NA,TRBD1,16,CSARDWKTGGQETQYF,TGCAGTGCTAGAGATTGGAAGACAGGGGGGCAAGAGACCCAGTACTTC
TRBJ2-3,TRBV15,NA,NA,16,CATSRDGGQGTDTQYF,TGTGCCACCAGCAGAGATGGGGGGCAGGGCACAGATACGCAGTATTTT
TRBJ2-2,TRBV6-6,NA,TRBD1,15,CASRLTGANTGELFF,TGTGCCAGCAGGCTAACAGGGGCGAACACCGGGGAGCTGTTTTTT
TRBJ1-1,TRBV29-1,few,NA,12,CSVGPGRTEAFF,TGCAGCGTCGGTCCGGGACGAACCGAAGCTTTCTTT
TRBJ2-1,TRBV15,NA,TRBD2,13,CVTPGLSPHEQFF,TGTGTCACTCCGGGACTAAGCCCCCATGAGCAGTTCTTC
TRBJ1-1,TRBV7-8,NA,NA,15,CASSGLTGVGTEAFF,TGTGCCAGCAGCGGACTGACGGGGGTCGGCACTGAAGCTTTCTTT
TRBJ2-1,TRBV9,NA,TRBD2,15,CASSVVAGGYNEQFF,TGTGCCAGCAGCGTAGTAGCGGGGGGCTACAATGAGCAGTTCTTC
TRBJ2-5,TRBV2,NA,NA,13,CASSENREETQYF,TGTGCCAGCAGTGAAAACAGGGAAGAGACCCAGTACTTC
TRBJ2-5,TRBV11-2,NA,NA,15,CASSPSAGRQETQYF,TGTGCCAGCAGCCCCTCAGCAGGGCGGCAAGAGACCCAGTACTTC
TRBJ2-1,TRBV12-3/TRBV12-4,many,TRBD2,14,CASRRTSGRSSAFF,TGTGCCAGCAGGCGGACTAGCGGGAGGAGTTCTGCGTTCTTC
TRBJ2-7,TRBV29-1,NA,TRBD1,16,CSAVPGQGRGSYEQYF,TGCAGCGCCGTCCCGGGACAGGGGAGGGGATCCTACGAGCAGTACTTC
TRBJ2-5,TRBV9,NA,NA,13,CASSVAGVETQYF,TGTGCCAGCAGCGTTGCAGGGGTCGAGACCCAGTACTTC
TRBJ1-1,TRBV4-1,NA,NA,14,CASSRTDKGVGAFF,TGCGCCAGCAGCCGCACCGATAAAGGGGTCGGGGCTTTCTTT
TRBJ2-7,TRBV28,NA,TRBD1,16,CASSRGPGQGFYEQYF,TGTGCCAGCAGCCGCGGTCCGGGACAGGGTTTCTACGAGCAGTACTTC
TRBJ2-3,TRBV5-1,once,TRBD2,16,CASSLKPGGAENTQYF,TGCGCCAGCAGCCTAAAGCCCGGGGGGGCTGAAAATACGCAGTATTTT
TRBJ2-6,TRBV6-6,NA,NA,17,CASSYRASSSGANVLTF,TGTGCCAGCAGTTACCGAGCATCTAGCTCTGGGGCCAACGTCCTGACTTTC
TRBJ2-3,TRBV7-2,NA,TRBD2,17,CASRAGRLADGTDTQYF,TGTGCCAGCAGGGCAGGGCGGCTAGCGGACGGCACAGATACGCAGTATTTT
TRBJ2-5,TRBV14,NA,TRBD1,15,CASSQDEGAQETQYF,TGTGCCAGCAGCCAAGATGAGGGGGCCCAAGAGACCCAGTACTTC